What follows describes a single TCR beta chain. Its target is unknown. CDR1 and CDR2 (germline): LNHDA, SQIVND (reference sequence). V lost 10 bases to trimming and J lost 8 bases; unmatched junction nucleotides: 5. The CDR3 has 13 amino acids. This entry belongs to a study of memory CD4+ T cells and cytomegalovirus serostatus. Per the study methods: After removing out-of-frame reads, 2 million to 2.5 million distinct TCRbeta sequences remained. TCRdb's table, derived via immunoSEQ multiplex PCR, lists solely in-frame clones and lacks some. Clone size and V and J calls were adopted from that table, with D and trimming inferred from the DNA. The sample yields tens of thousands of clones, 80% to 90% seen once. Study-wide results and caveats: Suggested: most of the CMV-linked TCR signature lies in CD4+ memory cells.

Single viable CD3+CD4+CD8-CD45RO+ cells were sorted as the memory CD4+ T cells. The sample consisted of memory CD4+ T cells from blood. J is TRBJ1-6 and V is TRBV19, with TRBD1 matching 10 bases. This receptor was obtained from an adult in good health and CMV-seropositive. This CDR3 reads CATRGTGDSPLHF. The CDR3 DNA follows: TGTGCCACGAGGGGGACAGGGGATTCACCCCTCCACTTT.